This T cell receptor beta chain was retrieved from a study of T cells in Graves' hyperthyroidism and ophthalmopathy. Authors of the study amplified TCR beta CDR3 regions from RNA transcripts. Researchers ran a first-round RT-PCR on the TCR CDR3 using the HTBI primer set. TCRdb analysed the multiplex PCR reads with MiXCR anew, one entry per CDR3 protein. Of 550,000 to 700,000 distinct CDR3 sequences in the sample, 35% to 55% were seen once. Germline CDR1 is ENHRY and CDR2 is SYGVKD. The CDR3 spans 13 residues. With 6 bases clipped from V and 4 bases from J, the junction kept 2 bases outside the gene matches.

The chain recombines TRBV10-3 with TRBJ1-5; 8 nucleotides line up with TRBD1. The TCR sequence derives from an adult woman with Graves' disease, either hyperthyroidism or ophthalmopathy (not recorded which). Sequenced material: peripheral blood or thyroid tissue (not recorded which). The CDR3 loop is CAISGDRNQPQHF. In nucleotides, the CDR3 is TGTGCCATCAGCGGGGACAGGAATCAGCCCCAGCATTTT.